Following are 21 T cell receptor beta chains from one sample sequenced in a study of blood T cell repertoires in COVID-19 (dated by TCRdb to about 2020). The library was produced with the immunoSEQ multiplex PCR assay. In its TCRdb copy, this immuneACCESS table keeps in-frame sequences only and misses some clones. Where compared with another copy, unresolved V genes explain less than half of these, and the others have no known cause. Here the sample has 200,000 to 300,000 clones; around 88% occur a single time. The ten largest clones add up to approximately 5.5% of the sample. Material for sequencing was peripheral blood. Receptors originate from a woman of 80 years or more with COVID-19, enrolled during active disease.

The chain employs TRBV20-1 and TRBJ1-5; D perhaps matches TRBD1 (6 bases). V lost 3 bases, J lost 5 bases, and 17 bases lay in between. The CDR3 runs to 15 residues. In germline, CDR1 is DFQATT, CDR2 SNEGSKA (reference sequence). The CDR3 spells CSASLLQGSDQPQHF. The CDR3 DNA sequence: TGCAGTGCTAGTTTATTACAGGGTAGTGATCAGCCCCAGCATTTT.

The rearrangement uses TRBV6-5 and TRBJ1-3; weak D call: TRBD1 (5 bases). The germline gives CDR1 MNHEY, CDR2 SVGAGI. The CDR3 has 14 amino acids. V lost 2 bases and J lost 6, with 11 bases in between. CDR3 coding DNA: TGTGCCAGCAGTTACGGGGGGTACGAAAACACCATATATTTT. Its protein is CASSYGGYENTIYF.

CDR3 sequence: CASSPPSRPTTDTQYF. CDR3 nucleotides: TGTGCCAGCTCACCACCGTCCCGCCCTACCACAGATACGCAGTATTTT. The V and J genes are TRBV18 and TRBJ2-3; the D is unclear. Germline V gene sequence: CDR1 KGHSH, CDR2 LQKENI. This CDR3 contains 16 residues. With 0 bases removed from V and 2 bases from J, the gap between germline ends came to 12 bases.

The V call is TRBV14, the J call TRBJ1-6; D uncertain. The germline V and J ends were trimmed by 1 base and 10 bases, with 11 bases remaining between them. Germline CDR1 and CDR2: SGHDN and FVKESK. The CDR3 totals 14 residues. In DNA, the CDR3 is TGTGCCAGCAGCCAAGGAAGACTAGGGTCACCCCTCCACTTT. Translating gives CASSQGRLGSPLHF.

The rearrangement uses TRBV30 and TRBJ2-1; TRBD2 matches at 11 bases. This CDR3 has 15 amino acids. J gave up 8 bases and V 1 base, and 7 bases lay outside the gene matches. Germline V gives CDR1 GTSNPN, CDR2 SVGIG (reference sequence). DNA of the CDR3: TGTGCCTGGAGTGCTACTAGCGGGGGATGGGATGAGCAGTTCTTC. This codes for CAWSATSGGWDEQFF.

V and J are TRBV18 and TRBJ2-3; tentatively, D is TRBD1 (6 bases). This CDR3 spans 11 amino acids. The germline V gene has CDR1 KGHSH and CDR2 LQKENI. V was pared by 2 bases and J by 9 bases, with 6 bases between. CDR3 DNA: TGTGCCAGCTCACCAGGGACAACGCAGTATTTT. Protein product: CASSPGTTQYF. The entire variable domain, with the rest obtained from reference TRBV18 and TRBJ2-3, is as follows: NAGVMQNPRHLVRRRGQEARLRCSPMKGHSHVYWYRQLPEEGLKFMVYLQKENIIDESGMPKERFSAEFPKEGPSILRIQQVVRGDSAAYFCASSPGTTQYFGPGTRLTVL.

The chain links TRBV6-2 or TRBV6-3 to TRBJ1-5; 9 positions agree with TRBD1. The V gene's germline CDR1 is MNHEY and CDR2 SVGEGT. This CDR3 has 16 amino acids. V lost 6 bases, J lost 0 bases, and 6 bases stayed unmatched. As DNA, the CDR3 is TGTGCCAGCAGCACTAAACAGGGGGCTAGCAATCAGCCCCAGCATTTT. This gives the protein CASSTKQGASNQPQHF.

J is TRBJ1-1 and V is TRBV6-1; 9 positions match TRBD1. J lost 9 bases, V lost 0 bases, and 8 bases had no gene match. The CDR3 is 15 amino acids. From germline, CDR1 is MNHNS and CDR2 SASEGT. DNA for the CDR3: TGTGCCAGCAGTGAAGCCCGACAGGGGGGGAAAAAAGCTTTCTTT. It yields the protein CASSEARQGGKKAFF.

This chain links TRBV2 with TRBJ1-1, with D perhaps matching TRBD1 (5 bases). CDR1 is SNHLY and CDR2 is FYNNEI in the germline V gene. V was cut by 5 bases and J by 1 base, with 11 bases left in between. The CDR3 spans 14 residues. The CDR3 DNA is TGTGCCAGCAGTAGTCAGGGTAAGAACACTGAAGCTTTCTTT. Its protein is CASSSQGKNTEAFF. Looking up the rest from reference TRBV2 and TRBJ1-1 gives the full variable domain: EPEVTQTPSHQVTQMGQEVILRCVPISNHLYFYWYRQILGQKVEFLVSFYNNEISEKSEIFDDQFSVERPDGSNFTLKIRSTKLEDSAMYFCASSSQGKNTEAFFGQGTRLTVV.

This CDR3 is CASSQDGLTGPMRTDTQYF. The CDR3 region has the DNA TGCGCCAGCAGCCAAGATGGACTCACGGGCCCAATGCGCACAGATACGCAGTATTTT. The chain couples TRBV4-1 to TRBJ2-3; D is possibly TRBD2 (5 bases). The V gene's germline CDR1 is MGHRA and CDR2 YSYEKL. The V end lost 0 bases, the J end lost 1 base, and 20 bases lay between the germline ends. The CDR3 length is 19 residues.

CDR3 DNA sequence: TGTGCCAGTAGTATAGACCACAGCAGCAATCAGCCCCAGCATTTT. Protein product: CASSIDHSSNQPQHF. V gene TRBV19 combines with J gene TRBJ1-5; no definite D call. Germline CDR1 and CDR2: LNHDA and SQIVND (reference sequence). The ends were cut back, 0 bases at V and 1 base at J, with 7 bases in the middle. There are 15 residues in the CDR3.

The chain combines TRBV11-1 with TRBJ1-1; the match to TRBD1 covers 7 bases. The CDR3 is 14 residues long. Trimming removed 5 bases from V and 0 bases from J; junction bases left unmatched: 3. Germline CDR1 is SGHAT and CDR2 is FQDESV (reference sequence). CDR3 nucleotide sequence: TGTGCCAGCAGCAAAGGACAGGTGAACACTGAAGCTTTCTTT. Protein product: CASSKGQVNTEAFF.

The chain uses TRBV7-8 and TRBJ1-4; maybe TRBD1 (6 bases). With 5 bases removed from V and 8 bases from J, the gap between germline ends came to 18 bases. CDR3 length: 15 amino acids. The germline V gene encodes CDR1 SGHVS and CDR2 FQNEAQ. The CDR3 DNA is TGTGCCAGCAGCCACGGCGTCGGCGGGGGCGAAAAACTGTTTTTT. Translation gives CASSHGVGGGEKLFF.

Comments on this clone: At one of its ends the junction is not consistent with the germline gene, which may arise from a read error. The chain recombines TRBV7-7 with TRBJ1-2; D is possibly TRBD1 (6 bases). Germline V gene sequence: CDR1 SSHAT, CDR2 FNYEAQ (reference sequence). This CDR3 has 13 amino acids. The CDR3 DNA is TGTGCTAGCACTGGGAGGGGGATCGGCGGCTACACCTTC. Protein: CASTGRGIGGYTF.

This chain connects TRBV7-8 to TRBJ1-1, with D possibly TRBD1 on 6 matching bases. Germline CDR1 reads SGHVS; CDR2 reads FQNEAQ. This CDR3 region has 11 residues. The V end lost 5 bases, the J end lost 9 bases, and 10 bases lay between the germline ends. The CDR3 reads CASSKDSQAFF. DNA for the CDR3: TGTGCCAGCAGCAAGGACAGCCAAGCTTTCTTT.

This clone was seen just once. The rearrangement links TRBV18 to TRBJ1-3, with TRBD1 matching 8 bases. The CDR3 has 16 amino acids. J gave up 3 bases and V 4 bases, and 8 bases lay outside the gene matches. CDR1 is KGHSH and CDR2 is LQKENI in the germline V gene. The CDR3 coding sequence is TGTGCCAGCTCACTAAACAGGGGGACAGGTGGAAACACCATATATTTT. Translation gives CASSLNRGTGGNTIYF.

This clone was counted between two and nine times. This sequence joins TRBV18 and TRBJ2-1; 8 bases are shared with TRBD2. Germline assignment: CDR1 KGHSH and CDR2 LQKENI. This CDR3 is built from 15 residues. Losses at the gene ends were 8 bases for V and 3 bases for J; bases not matched to a gene: 9. The CDR3 DNA reads TGTGCCAGCACCCTCTATAGCGGGGTCTACAATGAGCAGTTCTTC. Its protein product is CASTLYSGVYNEQFF.

The V gene is TRBV3-1 (or the pseudogene TRBV3-2), the J gene TRBJ1-2; D is unclear. The CDR3 length is 15 residues. V lost 4 bases and J lost 4, with 16 bases in between. Looked up from germline, CDR1 is LGHDT and CDR2 is YNNKEL (reference sequence). The CDR3 sequence: CASSPPGNGGYGYTF. The DNA of the CDR3 is TGTGCCAGCAGCCCCCCCGGGAATGGCGGCTATGGCTACACCTTC.

The genes are TRBV11-2 and TRBJ1-6; D may be TRBD1 (6 bases). V was cut by 5 bases and J by 7 bases, with 15 bases left in between. The germline gives CDR1 SGHAT, CDR2 FQNNGV. The length of the CDR3 is 15 residues. This chain's CDR3 is CASSPNRRGNSPLHF. In nucleotides, the CDR3 is TGTGCCAGCAGCCCAAACAGAAGGGGGAATTCACCCCTCCACTTT.

The CDR3 is CASSVLSGSFTGELFF. The CDR3 region has the DNA TGTGCCAGCAGCGTATTGAGCGGGTCGTTCACCGGGGAGCTGTTTTTT. This chain uses TRBV9 with TRBJ2-2, with D perhaps matching TRBD2 (6 bases). Per germline, CDR1 SGDLS and CDR2 YYNGEE. V was pared by 1 base and J by 4 bases, with 14 bases between. The CDR3 runs 16 residues.

The DNA for the CDR3 is TGCGCCAGCAGCATACAGGGACAGGGCGGAGGTTCACCCCTCCACTTT. This sequence encodes CASSIQGQGGGSPLHF. V and J are TRBV5-1 and TRBJ1-6, with 9 positions matching TRBD1. The V segment lost 4 bases and the J segment 9 bases; nucleotides outside the gene matches: 11. This CDR3 is built from 16 residues. Germline CDR1 reads SGHRS; CDR2 reads YFSETQ.